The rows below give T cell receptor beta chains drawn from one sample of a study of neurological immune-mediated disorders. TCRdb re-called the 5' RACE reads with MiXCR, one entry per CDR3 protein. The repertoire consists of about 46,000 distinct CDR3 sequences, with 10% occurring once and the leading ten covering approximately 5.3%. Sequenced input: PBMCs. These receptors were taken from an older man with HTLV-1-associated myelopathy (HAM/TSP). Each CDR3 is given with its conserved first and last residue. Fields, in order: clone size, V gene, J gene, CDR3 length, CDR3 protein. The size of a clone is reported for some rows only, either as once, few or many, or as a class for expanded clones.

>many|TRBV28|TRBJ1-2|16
CASSSLTGRSLSGYTF
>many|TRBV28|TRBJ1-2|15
CASCPERTGGYGYTF
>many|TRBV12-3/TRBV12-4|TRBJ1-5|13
CASSFDADQPQHF
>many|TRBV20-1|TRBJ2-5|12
CSARVSTGTQYF
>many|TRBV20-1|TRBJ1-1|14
CSASLTGLNTEAFF
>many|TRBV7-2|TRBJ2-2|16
CASSLVGSGFTGELFF
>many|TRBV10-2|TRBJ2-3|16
CASSRGSGTSTDTQYF
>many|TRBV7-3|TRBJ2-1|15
CASSPRTGGLNEQFF
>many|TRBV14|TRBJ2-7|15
CASSQVGGLAYEQYF
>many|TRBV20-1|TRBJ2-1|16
CSAPGLAGVSGNEQFF
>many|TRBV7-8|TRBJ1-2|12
CASSSRSIGYTF
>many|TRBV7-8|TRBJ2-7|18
CASSLKASGRARSYEQYF
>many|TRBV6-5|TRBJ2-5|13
CASSRTRKETQYF
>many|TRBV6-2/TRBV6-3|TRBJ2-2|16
CASIKGVKTNTGELFF
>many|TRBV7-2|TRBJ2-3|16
CASSLTRTLPPDTQYF
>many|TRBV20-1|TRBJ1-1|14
CSARGVRGLTEAFF
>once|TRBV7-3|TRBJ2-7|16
CDSSLTVPGLNYEQYF
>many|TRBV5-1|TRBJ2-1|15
CASSLAGGQYNEQFF
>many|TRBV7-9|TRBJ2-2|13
CASSAGGSGELFF
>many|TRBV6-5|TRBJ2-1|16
CASSYLGQGSPNEQFF
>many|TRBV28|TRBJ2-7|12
CASSRPPYEQYF
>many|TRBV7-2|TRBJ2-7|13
CASSLGGRYEQYF
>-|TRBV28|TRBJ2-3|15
CASSIRDISTDTQYF
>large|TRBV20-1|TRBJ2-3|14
CSASLGGPPDTQYF
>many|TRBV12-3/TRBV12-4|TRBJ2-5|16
CASSLEPYRVGETQYF
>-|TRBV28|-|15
CASSPSLGRRSTQYF
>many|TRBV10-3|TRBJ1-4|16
CAISSGGDMGLGKLFF
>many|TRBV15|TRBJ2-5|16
CATSISVVAGDETQYF
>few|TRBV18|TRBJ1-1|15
CASSPPGQKNTEAFF
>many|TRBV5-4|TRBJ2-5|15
CASSSGGAFRETQYF
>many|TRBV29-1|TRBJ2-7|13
CSVASDRSYEQYF
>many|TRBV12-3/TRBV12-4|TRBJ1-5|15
CASSFGDRVRQPQHF
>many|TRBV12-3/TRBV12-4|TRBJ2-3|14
CASSRPHPADTQYF